The rows below give T cell receptor beta chains drawn from one sample of a study of cytomegalovirus exposure and HLA in healthy donors. Generated by immunoSEQ multiplex PCR, the TCRdb table keeps only in-frame clones and is missing some. The sample holds 160,000 or so clones, roughly 80% seen once. The sequencing sample was made of PBMCs. These receptors were collected from a woman aged 50 to 60 in good health and CMV-seropositive. CDR3s include the opening cysteine and the closing phenylalanine or tryptophan. The D gene is left open where the match is weak. The size of a clone is reported for some rows only, either as once, few or many, or as a class for expanded clones.

d_call j_call clone_size v_call cdr3_aa cdr3_nt
TRBD2 TRBJ2-3 - TRBV6-6 CASSYGGGSDTQYF TGTGCCAGCAGTTACGGGGGGGGGTCAGATACGCAGTATTTT
- TRBJ2-1 - TRBV10-2 CASSDRYNEQFF TGCGCCAGCAGTGACAGGTACAATGAGCAGTTCTTC
- TRBJ1-1 - TRBV9 CASSASELEAFF TGTGCCAGCAGCGCTAGTGAGCTGGAAGCTTTCTTT
TRBD1 TRBJ1-6 - TRBV11-2 CASSFRDRGSPLHF TGTGCCAGCAGCTTTAGGGACAGGGGTTCACCCCTCCACTTT
- TRBJ2-2 - TRBV5-1 CASSQTGLNTGELFF TGCGCCAGCAGCCAGACAGGCCTGAACACCGGGGAGCTGTTTTTT
- TRBJ2-1 - TRBV9 CASSAGSSWDEQFF TGTGCCAGCAGTGCCGGGTCTTCCTGGGATGAGCAGTTCTTC
TRBD2 TRBJ2-1 - TRBV9 CASSVGGPSGGDEQFF TGTGCCAGCAGCGTAGGGGGGCCTAGCGGGGGTGACGAGCAGTTCTTC
- TRBJ1-2 - TRBV7-9 CSSSLVLSDGYTF TGTTCCAGCAGCTTAGTCTTGTCAGATGGCTACACCTTC
- TRBJ2-7 - TRBV5-6 CASRERSLREQYF TGTGCCAGCAGGGAGAGGTCCCTCCGCGAGCAGTACTTC
- TRBJ1-1 - TRBV21-1 CASSKSTGVVGTEAFF TGTGCCAGCAGCAAATCCACAGGGGTGGTAGGCACTGAAGCTTTCTTT
TRBD1 TRBJ1-1 - TRBV25-1 CASIGTGYTEAFF TGTGCCAGCATCGGGACAGGTTACACTGAAGCTTTCTTT
TRBD2 TRBJ2-1 - TRBV6-5 CASHTAGDISEQFF TGTGCCAGCCACACAGCGGGGGATATCTCAGAGCAGTTCTTC
- TRBJ2-6 once TRBV6-6 CASKDSPPSGANVLTF TGTGCCAGCAAGGACAGCCCTCCGTCTGGGGCCAACGTCCTGACTTTC
- TRBJ1-5 - TRBV5-1 CASSPDSSNQPQHF TGCGCCAGCAGCCCGGACAGTAGCAATCAGCCCCAGCATTTT
- TRBJ1-1 - TRBV28 CASTLRTEGGQAFF TGTGCCAGCACCCTGAGGACAGAAGGAGGACAGGCTTTCTTT
- TRBJ1-1 - TRBV5-1 CASSLSRVTEAFF TGCGCCAGCAGCTTGAGCAGGGTAACCGAAGCTTTCTTT
- TRBJ1-3 - TRBV6-6 CASDSGGGSGNTIYF TGTGCCAGCGATTCGGGAGGAGGCTCTGGAAACACCATATATTTT
- TRBJ2-7 - TRBV13 CASSMGGYEQYF TGTGCCAGCAGCATGGGGGGTTACGAGCAGTACTTC
TRBD1 TRBJ2-3 few TRBV7-2 CASSFRADRGSDTQYF TGTGCCAGCAGCTTCAGGGCCGACAGGGGGAGCGATACGCAGTATTTT
- TRBJ2-3 once TRBV7-7 CASSLGTAKDTQYF TGTGCCAGCAGCCTAGGTACAGCAAAGGATACGCAGTATTTT
TRBD1 TRBJ2-7 - TRBV27 CASSDRARVEQYF TGTGCCAGTAGTGACAGGGCTAGAGTCGAGCAGTACTTC
- TRBJ1-1 - TRBV7-2 CASSPNPRQINTEAFF TGTGCCAGCAGCCCTAACCCCAGACAGATTAACACTGAAGCTTTCTTT
TRBD1 TRBJ1-6 - TRBV5-1 CASRVTGGFDSPLHF TGCGCCAGCAGAGTGACAGGGGGTTTCGACTCACCCCTCCACTTT
- TRBJ2-7 few TRBV7-8 CASSLAVDSAYEQYF TGTGCCAGCAGCTTAGCGGTGGACAGCGCCTACGAGCAGTACTTC
TRBD1 TRBJ2-4 - TRBV5-1 CASSPDRGNIQYF TGCGCCAGCAGCCCGGACAGGGGAAACATTCAGTACTTC
- TRBJ2-7 - TRBV27 CASRPRASYEQYF TGTGCCAGCAGGCCCCGAGCTTCCTACGAGCAGTACTTC
TRBD2 TRBJ2-5 - TRBV4-1 CASSHISGGNGKTQYF TGCGCCAGCAGCCACATTAGCGGGGGCAATGGGAAGACCCAGTACTTC
TRBD2 TRBJ2-3 once TRBV9 CASSPGLANTDTQYF TGTGCCAGCAGCCCGGGACTAGCGAACACAGATACGCAGTATTTT
TRBD1 TRBJ1-2 - TRBV27 CASRGTGGLIGYTF TGTGCCAGCAGAGGGACAGGGGGCTTGATTGGCTACACCTTC
- TRBJ1-1 - TRBV20-1 CSASITEAFF TGCAGTGCTAGTATCACTGAAGCTTTCTTT
- TRBJ1-1 - TRBV7-5 CARSTRTGVTTEAFF TGTGCCAGAAGCACCCGGACAGGGGTGACCACTGAAGCTTTCTTT
- TRBJ1-2 - TRBV27 CASSLQVNYGYTF TGTGCCAGCAGTTTACAGGTGAACTATGGCTACACCTTC
- TRBJ1-6 - TRBV30 CAWSGGGNSPLHF TGTGCCTGGAGTGGGGGGGGTAATTCACCCCTCCACTTT
TRBD1 TRBJ1-4 - TRBV4-1 CASSDRTGGEKLFF TGCGCCAGCAGCGACCGGACAGGCGGGGAAAAACTGTTTTTT
TRBD2 TRBJ2-1 once TRBV5-1 CASSFTSASYNEQFF TGCGCCAGCAGCTTCACTAGCGCCTCCTACAATGAGCAGTTCTTC
- TRBJ1-4 - TRBV30 CAWSRDSNEKLFF TGTGCCTGGAGTCGGGACTCTAATGAAAAACTGTTTTTT
- TRBJ2-2 - TRBV19 CASSRGTGELFF TGTGCCAGCAGTCGGGGAACCGGGGAGCTGTTTTTT
- TRBJ1-1 few TRBV6-5 CASSYGQGTEAFF TGTGCCAGCAGTTACGGGCAGGGCACTGAAGCTTTCTTT
- TRBJ2-1 - TRBV13 CASSFSGLTYNEQFF TGTGCCAGCAGCTTCTCGGGTCTAACCTACAATGAGCAGTTCTTC
- TRBJ1-1 - TRBV7-9 CASSLAVQFTEAFF TGTGCCAGCAGCTTAGCGGTTCAGTTTACTGAAGCTTTCTTT
TRBD2 TRBJ2-5 - TRBV6-5 CASSYYSGGSEKSQYF TGTGCCAGCAGTTACTATAGCGGGGGGTCGGAGAAGTCCCAGTACTTC
- TRBJ1-2 - TRBV13 CASSPEEGVSYGYTF TGTGCCAGCAGCCCCGAGGAGGGCGTTAGCTATGGCTACACCTTC
- TRBJ2-1 - TRBV27 CASSLGQLNEQFF TGTGCCAGCAGTTTAGGGCAACTCAATGAGCAGTTCTTC
- TRBJ1-2 - TRBV9 CASSVEGGGYTF TGTGCCAGCAGCGTAGAGGGAGGAGGCTACACCTTC
- TRBJ1-2 few TRBV18 CASSPQGDYGYTF TGTGCCAGCTCACCACAGGGGGACTATGGCTACACCTTC
TRBD1 TRBJ1-1 - TRBV2 CASWRTGRAFF TGTGCCAGCTGGAGGACAGGTCGAGCTTTCTTT
- TRBJ1-2 few TRBV5-8 CASSLDRVFYGYTF TGTGCCAGCAGCTTGGACAGGGTCTTCTATGGCTACACCTTC
- TRBJ1-2 - TRBV19 CASSIGSQNYGYTF TGTGCCAGTAGTATTGGCAGTCAGAACTATGGCTACACCTTC
- TRBJ2-7 - TRBV10-3 CAISDGTGTTYEQYF TGTGCCATCAGTGATGGGACCGGGACAACCTACGAGCAGTACTTC
- TRBJ1-3 - TRBV9 CASSVGGGSGNTIYF TGTGCCAGCAGCGTAGGAGGGGGCTCTGGAAACACCATATATTTT
- TRBJ2-3 - TRBV19 CASSDRSTDTQYF TGTGCCAGTAGTGACAGATCCACAGATACGCAGTATTTT
- TRBJ1-5 - TRBV28 CASSFSSSNQPQHF TGTGCCAGCAGTTTTAGCAGTAGCAATCAGCCCCAGCATTTT